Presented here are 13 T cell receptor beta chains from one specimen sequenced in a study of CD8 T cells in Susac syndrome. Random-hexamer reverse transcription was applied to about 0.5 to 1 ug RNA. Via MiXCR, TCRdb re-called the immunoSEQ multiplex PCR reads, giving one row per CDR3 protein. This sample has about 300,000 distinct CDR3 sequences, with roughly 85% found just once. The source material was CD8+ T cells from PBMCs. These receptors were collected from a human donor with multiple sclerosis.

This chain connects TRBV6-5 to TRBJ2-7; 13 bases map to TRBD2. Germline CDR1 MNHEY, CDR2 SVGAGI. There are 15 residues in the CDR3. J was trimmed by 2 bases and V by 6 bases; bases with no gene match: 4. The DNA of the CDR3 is TGTGCCAGCAGCCGCACTAGCGGGAGGGCCTACGAGCAGTACTTC. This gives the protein CASSRTSGRAYEQYF.

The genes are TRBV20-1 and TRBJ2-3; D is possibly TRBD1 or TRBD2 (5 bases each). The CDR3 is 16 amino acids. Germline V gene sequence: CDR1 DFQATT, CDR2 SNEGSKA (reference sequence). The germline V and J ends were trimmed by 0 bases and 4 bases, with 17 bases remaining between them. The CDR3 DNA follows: TGCAGTGCTAGAGATTGGGGGTTACGTCAGGCAGATACGCAGTATTTT. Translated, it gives CSARDWGLRQADTQYF.

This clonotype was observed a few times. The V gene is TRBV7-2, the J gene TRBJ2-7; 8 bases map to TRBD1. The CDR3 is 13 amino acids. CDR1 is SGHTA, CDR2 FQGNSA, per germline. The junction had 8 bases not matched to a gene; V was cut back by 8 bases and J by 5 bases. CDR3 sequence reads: CASGETGAHEQYF. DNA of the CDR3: TGTGCCAGCGGGGAGACAGGGGCCCACGAGCAGTACTTC. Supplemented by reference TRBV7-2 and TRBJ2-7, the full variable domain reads GAGVSQSPSNKVTEKGKDVELRCDPISGHTALYWYRQSLGQGLEFLIYFQGNSAPDKSGLPSDRFSAERTGGSVSTLTIQRTQQEDSAVYLCASGETGAHEQYFGPGTRLTVT.

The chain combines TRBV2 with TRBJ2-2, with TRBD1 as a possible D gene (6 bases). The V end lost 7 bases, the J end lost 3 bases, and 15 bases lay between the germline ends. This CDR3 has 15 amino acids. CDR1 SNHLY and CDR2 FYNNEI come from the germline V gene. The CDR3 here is CASNPPDSYTGELFF. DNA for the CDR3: TGTGCCAGCAATCCCCCGGACAGCTACACCGGGGAGCTGTTTTTT.

The CDR3 reads CAITPGGMNTGELFF. CDR3 DNA: TGTGCCATTACCCCGGGCGGGATGAACACCGGGGAGCTGTTTTTT. The chain couples TRBV13 to TRBJ2-2; possibly TRBD2 for D (6 bases). Germline values: CDR1 PRHDT, CDR2 FYEKMQ (reference sequence). V was pared by 10 bases and J by 1 base, with 16 bases between. The CDR3 is 15 residues long.

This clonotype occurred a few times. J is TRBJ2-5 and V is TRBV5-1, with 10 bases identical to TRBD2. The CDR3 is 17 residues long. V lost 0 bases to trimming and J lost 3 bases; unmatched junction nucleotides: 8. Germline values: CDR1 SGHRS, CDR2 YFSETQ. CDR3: CASSLEATSGFKETQYF. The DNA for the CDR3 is TGCGCCAGCAGCTTGGAGGCGACTAGCGGGTTTAAAGAGACCCAGTACTTC.

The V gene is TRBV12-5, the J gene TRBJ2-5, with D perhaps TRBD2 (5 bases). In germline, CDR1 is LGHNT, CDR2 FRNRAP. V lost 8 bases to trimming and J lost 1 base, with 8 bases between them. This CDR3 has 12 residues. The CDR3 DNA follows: TGTGCTAGTCAAGCGGCCCAAGAGACCCAGTACTTC. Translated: CASQAAQETQYF. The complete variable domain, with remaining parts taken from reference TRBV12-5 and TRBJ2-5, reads DARVTQTPRHKVTEMGQEVTMRCQPILGHNTVFWYRQTMMQGLELLAYFRNRAPLDDSGMPKDRFSAEMPDATLATLKIQPSEPRDSAVYFCASQAAQETQYFGPGTRLLVL.

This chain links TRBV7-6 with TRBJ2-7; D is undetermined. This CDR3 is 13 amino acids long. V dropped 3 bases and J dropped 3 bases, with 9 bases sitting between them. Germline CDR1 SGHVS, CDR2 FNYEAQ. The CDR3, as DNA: TGTGCCAGCAGCTTCGAAATTGGCTACGAGCAGTACTTC. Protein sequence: CASSFEIGYEQYF.

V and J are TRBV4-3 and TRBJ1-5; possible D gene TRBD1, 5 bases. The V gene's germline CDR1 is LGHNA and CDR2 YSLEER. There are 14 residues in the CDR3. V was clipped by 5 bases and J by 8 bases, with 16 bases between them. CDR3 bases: TGCGCCAGCAGCTCCGAGAGGGGCGGCGAGCCCCAGCATTTT. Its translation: CASSSERGGEPQHF.

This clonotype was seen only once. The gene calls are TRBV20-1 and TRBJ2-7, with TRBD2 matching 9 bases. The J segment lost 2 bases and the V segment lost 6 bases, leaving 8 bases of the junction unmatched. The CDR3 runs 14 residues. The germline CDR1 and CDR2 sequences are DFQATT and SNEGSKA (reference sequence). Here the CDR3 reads CSAGGRELPYEQYF. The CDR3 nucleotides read TGCAGTGCGGGCGGGAGGGAGCTCCCCTACGAGCAGTACTTC.

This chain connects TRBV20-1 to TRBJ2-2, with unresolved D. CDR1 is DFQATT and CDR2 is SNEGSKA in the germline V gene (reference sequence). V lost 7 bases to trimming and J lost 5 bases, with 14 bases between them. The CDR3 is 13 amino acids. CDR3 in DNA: TGCAGTGTAGCCGGAATCGAGACCGGGGAGCTGTTTTTT. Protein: CSVAGIETGELFF.

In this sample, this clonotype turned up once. The CDR3 region has the DNA TGTGCCAGCAGCAGGAGTAACGTAGGGCAGTTCTTC. This gives the protein CASSRSNVGQFF. The rearrangement joins TRBV21-1 to TRBJ2-1. TRBV21-1 is labeled a pseudogene. The CDR3 totals 12 residues.

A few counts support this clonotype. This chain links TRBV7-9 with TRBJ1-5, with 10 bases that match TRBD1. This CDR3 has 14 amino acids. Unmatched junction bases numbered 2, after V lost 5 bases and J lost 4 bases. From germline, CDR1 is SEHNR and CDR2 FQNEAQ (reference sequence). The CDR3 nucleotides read TGTGCCAGCAGCCGGACAGGGGGTAATCAGCCCCAGCATTTT. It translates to CASSRTGGNQPQHF.